Presented here are 18 T cell receptor beta chains from one specimen sequenced in a study of blood T cell repertoires in COVID-19. The assay was immunoSEQ multiplex PCR, and TCRdb's table has in-frame clones only and misses some. The sample contains 300,000 to 450,000 clones, roughly nine tenths of which appear only once. What was sequenced was peripheral blood. These receptors all stem from a woman aged 30 to 39 with COVID-19, enrolled during active disease.

The chain recombines TRBV29-1 with TRBJ1-2; TRBD1 agrees at 7 bases. The germline CDR1 and CDR2 sequences are SQVTM and ANQGSEA. This CDR3 comprises 12 residues. CDR3 loop: CSGGRGMDGYTF. For the CDR3, the DNA is TGCAGTGGGGGCAGGGGGATGGATGGCTACACCTTC.

The chain has TRBV4-3 and TRBJ1-4; no reliable D call. Germline assignment: CDR1 LGHNA and CDR2 YSLEER. This CDR3 has 15 residues. V gave up 0 bases and J gave up 5 bases, with 10 bases separating them. CDR3 nucleotides: TGCGCCAGCAGCCAAGATCTGGGCCCCAATGAAAAACTGTTTTTT. It specifies CASSQDLGPNEKLFF.

This clone was recorded a few times. The rearrangement joins TRBV19 to TRBJ2-2; tentative D call: TRBD2 (6 bases). The CDR3 covers 15 residues. From germline, CDR1 is LNHDA and CDR2 SQIVND (reference sequence). Trimming removed 8 bases at V and 5 bases at J, with 18 bases between. CDR3 residues: CASRWGVEGTGELFF. Written as DNA, the CDR3 is TGTGCCAGTCGCTGGGGAGTGGAGGGGACCGGGGAGCTGTTTTTT.

This chain joins TRBV27 and TRBJ1-2; 7 bases line up with TRBD1. V dropped 0 bases and J dropped 6; count of bases not matched to a gene: 16. In germline, CDR1 is MNHEY, CDR2 SMNVEV (reference sequence). The CDR3 loop spans 18 amino acids. In DNA, the CDR3 is TGTGCCAGCAGTTTATCGATGCCCCCGGGGGACAGCGAGAATGGCTACACCTTC. Encoded protein: CASSLSMPPGDSENGYTF.

The V and J genes are TRBV9 and TRBJ1-6; 9 bases are shared with TRBD1. This CDR3 is 15 amino acids long. The junction had 6 bases not matched to a gene; V was cut back by 4 bases and J by 7 bases. The germline V gene encodes CDR1 SGDLS and CDR2 YYNGEE. CDR3 nucleotide sequence: TGTGCCAGCAGCACCCCACAGGGGGCCAATTCACCCCTCCACTTT. The encoded protein is CASSTPQGANSPLHF.

The chain joins TRBV28 to TRBJ2-5, with 9 bases that match TRBD1. Germline V gene lookup returns CDR1 MDHEN and CDR2 SYDVKM. The CDR3 totals 15 residues. V shed 2 bases and J 0 bases; nucleotides not matched to a gene: 1. The CDR3 DNA reads TGTGCCAGCAGTTTAAGGGACAGGGACCAAGAGACCCAGTACTTC. Protein: CASSLRDRDQETQYF.

This clone was detected once. The chain recombines TRBV5-6 with TRBJ1-3; D ambiguous. Germline V gene lookup returns CDR1 SGHDT and CDR2 YYEEEE. The V end was cut by 0 bases, the J end by 1 base, with 17 bases between. The CDR3 totals 18 residues. The CDR3 is CASSLVGVGRGSGNTIYF. The CDR3 nucleotides read TGTGCCAGCAGCTTGGTCGGAGTCGGCCGCGGATCTGGAAACACCATATATTTT. Using reference TRBV5-6 and TRBJ1-3 for the parts outside the CDR3, the full variable domain is DAGVTQSPTHLIKTRGQQVTLRCSPKSGHDTVSWYQQALGQGPQFIFQYYEEEERQRGNFPDRFSGHQFPNYSSELNVNALLLGDSALYLCASSLVGVGRGSGNTIYFGEGSWLTVV.

The genes are TRBV9 and TRBJ1-1; D perhaps matches TRBD1 (5 bases). Germline CDR1 is SGDLS and CDR2 is YYNGEE. The V end was cut by 2 bases, the J end by 3 bases, with 14 bases between. The CDR3 runs 15 residues. The CDR3 sequence: CASSVGQGKDTEAFF. The DNA for the CDR3 is TGTGCCAGCAGCGTGGGGCAGGGCAAGGACACTGAAGCTTTCTTT.

V gene TRBV4-1 combines with J gene TRBJ1-3, with D possibly TRBD1 on 5 matching bases. Germline CDR1 MGHRA, CDR2 YSYEKL. The CDR3 runs 16 residues. V was clipped by 0 bases and J by 5 bases, with 14 bases between them. Written as DNA, the CDR3 is TGCGCCAGCAGCCAAGAAATCAGGGAGGAAAGAAACACCATATATTTT. Protein product: CASSQEIREERNTIYF.

This sequence joins TRBV5-1 and TRBJ2-2; 9 nucleotides line up with TRBD2. V trimming: 4 bases; J trimming: 0 bases; junction bases outside the gene matches: 10. This CDR3 is built from 18 residues. Germline V CDR1 and CDR2: SGHRS, YFSETQ. The CDR3 spells CASSIRTSARTNTGELFF. The CDR3 region has the DNA TGCGCCAGCAGCATACGGACTAGCGCCCGAACGAACACCGGGGAGCTGTTTTTT.

The chain has TRBV12-5 and TRBJ1-2; 7 positions match TRBD1. This CDR3 spans 14 amino acids. In germline, CDR1 is LGHNT, CDR2 FRNRAP. Trimming removed 3 bases from V and 6 bases from J; junction bases left unmatched: 7. The CDR3 region has the DNA TGTGCTAGTGGTTTTAACAGGGGAACGGATGGCTACACCTTC. This gives the protein CASGFNRGTDGYTF.

The chain links TRBV6-6 to TRBJ2-3, with 7 bases fitting TRBD2. This CDR3 is 14 amino acids long. Per germline, CDR1 MNHNY and CDR2 SVGAGI (reference sequence). Unmatched junction bases numbered 2, after V lost 5 bases and J lost 0 bases. The CDR3 coding sequence is TGTGCCAGCAGTAGCGGGGCAAGCACAGATACGCAGTATTTT. It translates to CASSSGASTDTQYF.

The J gene is TRBJ2-7, the V gene TRBV5-5, with TRBD1 identical over 8 bases. In germline, CDR1 is SGHKS, CDR2 YYEKEE (reference sequence). V dropped 4 bases and J dropped 2; count of bases not matched to a gene: 5. The CDR3 is made up of 14 amino acids. The CDR3 DNA reads TGTGCCAGCAGCCACCGGGGACAGGCCTACGAGCAGTACTTC. This encodes CASSHRGQAYEQYF. The full variable domain, in which reference TRBV5-5 and TRBJ2-7 provide the parts outside the CDR3, is DAGVTQSPTHLIKTRGQQVTLRCSPISGHKSVSWYQQVLGQGPQFIFQYYEKEERGRGNFPDRFSARQFPNYSSELNVNALLLGDSALYLCASSHRGQAYEQYFGPGTRLTVT.

The V call is TRBV7-8, the J call TRBJ1-5; possible D gene TRBD1, 5 bases. Germline V gene lookup returns CDR1 SGHVS and CDR2 FQNEAQ. The V gene lost 1 base and the J gene lost 0 bases, with 16 bases spanning the gap. The CDR3 runs to 18 residues. The CDR3 DNA is TGTGCCAGCAGCTTAGTCGACAGAGATGAATATAGCAATCAGCCCCAGCATTTT. Protein sequence: CASSLVDRDEYSNQPQHF.

The CDR3 region has the DNA TGTGCCAGCAGCTTAGTGGGCTCAGGCTACGAGCAGTACGTC. Translating gives CASSLVGSGYEQYV. The genes are TRBV11-1 and TRBJ2-7; D remains unclear. In germline, CDR1 is SGHAT, CDR2 FQDESV (reference sequence). There are 14 residues in the CDR3. Trimming took off 1 base at V and 3 bases at J, with 10 bases between the two ends.

The count of this clone is one. This chain uses TRBV24-1 with TRBJ2-3; D remains unclear. Per germline, CDR1 KGHDR and CDR2 SFDVKD. The CDR3 totals 15 residues. V dropped 3 bases and J dropped 1 base, with 10 bases sitting between them. In DNA form, the CDR3 reads TGTGCCACCAGTGATCCGGGTCGGGGCACAGATACGCAGTATTTT. This codes for CATSDPGRGTDTQYF.

This chain links TRBV4-1 with TRBJ2-7; 9 positions agree with TRBD1. Germline CDR1 reads MGHRA; CDR2 reads YSYEKL. The CDR3 consists of 18 residues. V lost 4 bases to trimming and J lost 3 bases; unmatched junction nucleotides: 16. CDR3 region: CASSLSRTPGQGLYEQYF. DNA of the CDR3: TGCGCCAGCAGCCTCTCTCGGACTCCGGGACAGGGACTCTACGAGCAGTACTTC.

The table lists this clone with a count of one. J is TRBJ2-4 and V is TRBV6-2 or TRBV6-3, with D possibly matching TRBD2 (6 bases). V was cut by 0 bases and J by 3 bases, with 12 bases left in between. Looked up from germline, CDR1 is MNHEY and CDR2 is SVGEGT. The CDR3 totals 16 residues. The CDR3 DNA sequence: TGTGCCAGCAGTTACTCGGCGGGAACGGTCAAAAACATTCAGTACTTC. Residues: CASSYSAGTVKNIQYF.